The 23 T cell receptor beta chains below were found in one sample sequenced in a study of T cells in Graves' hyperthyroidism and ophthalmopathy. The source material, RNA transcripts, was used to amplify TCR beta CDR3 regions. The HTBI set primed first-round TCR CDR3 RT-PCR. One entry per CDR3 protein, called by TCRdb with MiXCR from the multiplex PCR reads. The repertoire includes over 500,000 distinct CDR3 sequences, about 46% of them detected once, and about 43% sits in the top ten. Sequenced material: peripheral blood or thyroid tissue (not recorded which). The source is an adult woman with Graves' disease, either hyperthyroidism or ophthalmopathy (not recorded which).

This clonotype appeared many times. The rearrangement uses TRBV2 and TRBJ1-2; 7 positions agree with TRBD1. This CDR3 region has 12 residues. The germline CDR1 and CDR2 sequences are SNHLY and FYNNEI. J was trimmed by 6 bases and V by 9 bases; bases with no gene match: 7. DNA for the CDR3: TGTGCCAGGAGACAGGGAGAGGATGGCTACACCTTC. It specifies CARRQGEDGYTF.

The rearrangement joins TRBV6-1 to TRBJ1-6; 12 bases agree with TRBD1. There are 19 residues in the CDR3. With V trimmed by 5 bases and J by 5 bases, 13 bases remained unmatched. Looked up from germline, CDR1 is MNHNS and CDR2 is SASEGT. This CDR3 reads CASSRTGTGGAIDNSPLHF. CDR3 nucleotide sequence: TGTGCCAGCAGTCGAACCGGGACAGGGGGCGCAATCGATAATTCACCCCTCCACTTT.

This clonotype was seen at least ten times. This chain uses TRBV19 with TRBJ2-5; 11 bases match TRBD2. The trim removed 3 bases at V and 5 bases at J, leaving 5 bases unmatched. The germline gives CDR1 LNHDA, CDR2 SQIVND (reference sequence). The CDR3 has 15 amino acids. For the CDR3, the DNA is TGTGCCAGTAGTATTCGACTAGCGGGAAGGGAGACCCAGTACTTC. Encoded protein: CASSIRLAGRETQYF.

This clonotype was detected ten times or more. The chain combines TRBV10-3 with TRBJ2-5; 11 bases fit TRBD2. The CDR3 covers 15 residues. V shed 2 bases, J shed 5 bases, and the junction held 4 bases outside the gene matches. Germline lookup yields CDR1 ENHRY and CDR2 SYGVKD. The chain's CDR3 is CAISEELAGAETQYF. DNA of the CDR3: TGTGCCATCAGTGAGGAACTAGCGGGAGCGGAGACCCAGTACTTC.

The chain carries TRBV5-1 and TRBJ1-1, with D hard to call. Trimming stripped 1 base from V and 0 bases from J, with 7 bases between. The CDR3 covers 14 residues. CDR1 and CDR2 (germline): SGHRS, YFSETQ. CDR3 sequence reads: CASSLWQMNTEAFF. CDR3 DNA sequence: TGCGCCAGCAGCTTGTGGCAGATGAACACTGAAGCTTTCTTT.

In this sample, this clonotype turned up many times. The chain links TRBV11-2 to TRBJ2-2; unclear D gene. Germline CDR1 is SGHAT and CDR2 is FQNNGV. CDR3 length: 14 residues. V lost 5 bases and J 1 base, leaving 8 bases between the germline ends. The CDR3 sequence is CASSPYRNTGELFF. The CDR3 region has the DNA TGTGCCAGCAGCCCTTACAGGAACACCGGGGAGCTGTTTTTT.

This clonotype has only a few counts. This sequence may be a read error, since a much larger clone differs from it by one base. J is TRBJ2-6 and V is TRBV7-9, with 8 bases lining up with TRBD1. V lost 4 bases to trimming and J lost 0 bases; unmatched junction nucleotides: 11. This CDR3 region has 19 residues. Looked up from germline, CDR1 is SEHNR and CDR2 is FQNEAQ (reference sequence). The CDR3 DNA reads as TGTGCCAGCAGCTCGTGCACAGGGGGAATTCACTCTGGGGCCAACGTCCTGACTTTC. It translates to CASSSCTGGIHSGANVLTF.

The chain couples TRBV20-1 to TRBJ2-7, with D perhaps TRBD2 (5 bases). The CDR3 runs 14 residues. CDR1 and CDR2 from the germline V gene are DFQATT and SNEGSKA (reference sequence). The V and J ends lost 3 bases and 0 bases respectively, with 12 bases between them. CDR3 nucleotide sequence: TGCAGTGCTAGTTTGGCGGGTAGCTCCTACGAGCAGTACTTC. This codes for CSASLAGSSYEQYF.

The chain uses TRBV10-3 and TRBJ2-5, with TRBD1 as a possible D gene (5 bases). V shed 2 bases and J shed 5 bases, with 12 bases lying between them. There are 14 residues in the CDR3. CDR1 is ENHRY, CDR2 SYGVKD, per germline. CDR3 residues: CAISEDSPWETQYF. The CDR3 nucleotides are TGTGCCATCAGTGAGGACAGCCCCTGGGAGACCCAGTACTTC.

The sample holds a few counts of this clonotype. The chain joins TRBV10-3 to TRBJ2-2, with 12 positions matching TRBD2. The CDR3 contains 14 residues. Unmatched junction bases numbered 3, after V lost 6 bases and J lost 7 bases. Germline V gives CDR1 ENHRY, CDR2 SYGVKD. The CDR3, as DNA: TGTGCCATCAGCTCTAGCGGGAGGGTCGGGGAGCTGTTTTTT. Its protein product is CAISSSGRVGELFF.

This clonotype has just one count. CDR3 DNA: TGTGCCAGCAGGTCTGGGACAGAGGGGCAAGAGACCCAGTACTTC. Translation: CASRSGTEGQETQYF. The chain carries TRBV7-8 and TRBJ2-5, with TRBD1 matching over 7 bases. Germline-derived CDR1 and CDR2 are SGHVS and FQNEAQ. The ends lost 6 bases at V and 2 bases at J; junction bases unmatched: 9. The CDR3 sequence is 15 residues long.

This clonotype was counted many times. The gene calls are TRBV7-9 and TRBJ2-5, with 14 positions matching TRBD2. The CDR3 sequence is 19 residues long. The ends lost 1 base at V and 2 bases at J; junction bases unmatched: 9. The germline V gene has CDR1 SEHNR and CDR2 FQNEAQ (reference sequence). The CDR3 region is CASSLVPGLAGVGQETQYF. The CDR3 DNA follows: TGTGCCAGCAGCTTAGTCCCGGGACTAGCGGGAGTGGGACAAGAGACCCAGTACTTC.

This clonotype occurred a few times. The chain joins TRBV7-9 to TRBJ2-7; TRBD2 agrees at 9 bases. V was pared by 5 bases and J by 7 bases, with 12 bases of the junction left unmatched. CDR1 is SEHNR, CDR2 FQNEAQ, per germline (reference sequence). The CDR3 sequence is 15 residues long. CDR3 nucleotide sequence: TGTGCCAGCAGCGGAGGGCCTAGCGGGGACTGGGAGCAGTACTTC. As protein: CASSGGPSGDWEQYF.

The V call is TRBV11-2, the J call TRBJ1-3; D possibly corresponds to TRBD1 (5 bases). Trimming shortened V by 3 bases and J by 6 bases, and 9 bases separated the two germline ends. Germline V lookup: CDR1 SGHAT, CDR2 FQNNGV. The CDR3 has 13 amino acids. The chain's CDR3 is CASSFDRQNTIYF. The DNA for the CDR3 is TGTGCCAGCAGCTTCGACAGACAAAACACCATATATTTT.

The CDR3 DNA reads TGTGCCAGTAGTGCCCGACAGGGCGGGATGAACACTGAAGCTTTCTTT. Protein product: CASSARQGGMNTEAFF. The rearrangement joins TRBV19 to TRBJ1-1; TRBD1 aligns across 7 bases. CDR1 and CDR2 from the germline V gene are LNHDA and SQIVND (reference sequence). CDR3 length: 16 residues. J was trimmed by 0 bases and V by 5 bases; bases with no gene match: 9. Looking up the rest from reference TRBV19 and TRBJ1-1 gives the full variable domain: DGGITQSPKYLFRKEGQNVTLSCEQNLNHDAMYWYRQDPGQGLRLIYYSQIVNDFQKGDIAEGYSVSREKKESFPLTVTSAQKNPTAFYLCASSARQGGMNTEAFFGQGTRLTVV.

In DNA form, the CDR3 reads TGTGCCAGCAGCTTAGGGGACAGGTTGGATGGCTACACCTTC. It is translated as CASSLGDRLDGYTF. The chain carries TRBV2 and TRBJ1-2, with 8 positions matching TRBD1. The CDR3 length is 14 residues. The ends lost 6 bases at V and 6 bases at J; junction bases unmatched: 9. The germline V gene has CDR1 SNHLY and CDR2 FYNNEI.

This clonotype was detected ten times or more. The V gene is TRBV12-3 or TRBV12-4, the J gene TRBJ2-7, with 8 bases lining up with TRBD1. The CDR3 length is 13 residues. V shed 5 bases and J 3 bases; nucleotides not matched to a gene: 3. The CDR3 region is CASSIGQGYEQYF. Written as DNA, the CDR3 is TGTGCCAGCAGTATCGGACAGGGCTACGAGCAGTACTTC.

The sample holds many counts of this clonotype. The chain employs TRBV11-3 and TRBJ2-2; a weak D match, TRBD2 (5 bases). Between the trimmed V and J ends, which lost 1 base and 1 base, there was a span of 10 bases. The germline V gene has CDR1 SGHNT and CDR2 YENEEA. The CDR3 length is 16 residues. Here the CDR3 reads CASSLGGSGNTGELFF. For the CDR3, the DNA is TGTGCCAGCAGCTTAGGGGGAAGCGGGAACACCGGGGAGCTGTTTTTT.

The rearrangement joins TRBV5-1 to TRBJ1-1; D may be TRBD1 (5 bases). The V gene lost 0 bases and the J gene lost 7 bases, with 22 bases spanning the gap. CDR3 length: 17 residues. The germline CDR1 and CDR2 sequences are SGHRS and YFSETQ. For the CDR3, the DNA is TGCGCCAGCAGCTTGGCCGGTCCTCCTACAGGCCAGGGTGAAGCTTTCTTT. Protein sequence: CASSLAGPPTGQGEAFF.

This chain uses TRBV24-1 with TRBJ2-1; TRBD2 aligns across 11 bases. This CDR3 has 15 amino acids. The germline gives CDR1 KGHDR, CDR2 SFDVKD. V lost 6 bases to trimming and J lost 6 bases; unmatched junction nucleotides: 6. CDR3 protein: CATSPPSGRTNEQFF. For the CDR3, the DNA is TGTGCCACCAGTCCTCCTAGCGGGAGGACCAATGAGCAGTTCTTC.

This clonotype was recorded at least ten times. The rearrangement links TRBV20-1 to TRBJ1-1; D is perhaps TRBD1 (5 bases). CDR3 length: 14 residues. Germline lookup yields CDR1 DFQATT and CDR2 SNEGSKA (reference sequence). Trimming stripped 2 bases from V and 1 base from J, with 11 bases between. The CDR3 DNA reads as TGCAGTGCTAGATTCGACAGCGGGAACACTGAAGCTTTCTTT. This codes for CSARFDSGNTEAFF.

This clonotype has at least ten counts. CDR3 amino acids: CASSASGGSYEQYF. CDR3 bases: TGCGCCAGCAGCGCGTCAGGAGGCTCCTACGAGCAGTACTTC. The chain joins TRBV10-1 to TRBJ2-7; a weak D match, TRBD2 (5 bases). The CDR3 totals 14 residues. V lost 6 bases, J lost 0 bases, and 12 bases lay in between. Germline CDR1 reads WNHNN; CDR2 reads SYGVQD (reference sequence).

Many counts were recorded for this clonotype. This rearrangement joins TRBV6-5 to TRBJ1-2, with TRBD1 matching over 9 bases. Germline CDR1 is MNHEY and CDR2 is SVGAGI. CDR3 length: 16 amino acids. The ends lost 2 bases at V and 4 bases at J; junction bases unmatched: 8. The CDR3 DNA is TGTGCCAGCAGTTACGCAGACAGGGGGTCTGGCTATGGCTACACCTTC. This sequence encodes CASSYADRGSGYGYTF.